The clone carrying this TCR beta chain was observed once. In assigning cohorts, the study relied on participant-reported clinical history. This sample was taken from a study of blood T cell repertoires in COVID-19. Clones were sequenced by immunoSEQ multiplex PCR, and TCRdb holds only the in-frame ones, with some missing. Seen here are 150,000 to 200,000 clones, around three quarters observed once, and the top ten hold around 17%. This TCR was recovered from a woman in her fifties or sixties with acute COVID-19. The sequenced material came from PBMCs or T cells enriched from blood (not recorded which).

The CDR3 DNA sequence: TGTGCCAGCAGCCGACAGGCGGTCGTGACTGGAAACACCATATATTTT. Encoded protein: CASSRQAVVTGNTIYF. The chain links TRBV28 to TRBJ1-3, with D perhaps matching TRBD1 (6 bases). The CDR3 loop spans 16 amino acids. The V end lost 6 bases, the J end lost 2 bases, and 17 bases lay between the germline ends. CDR1 is MDHEN and CDR2 is SYDVKM in the germline V gene. Using reference TRBV28 and TRBJ1-3 for the parts outside the CDR3, the full variable domain is DVKVTQSSRYLVKRTGEKVFLECVQDMDHENMFWYRQDPGLGLRLIYFSYDVKMKEKGDIPEGYSVSREKKERFSLILESASTNQTSMYLCASSRQAVVTGNTIYFGEGSWLTVV.